This passage covers 7 T cell receptor beta chains from one sample sequenced in a study of T cells in localized non-small cell lung cancer (dated by TCRdb to 2020 to 2022). Libraries were made using the immunoSEQ multiplex PCR assay. The clones in this table, taken by TCRdb from immuneACCESS, are in-frame only. Not every clone is retained; where verified, under half of the shortfall comes from an unresolved V gene, and the cause of the rest is unknown. The sample records about 21,000 clones, over 85% of which are singletons. Over 6.5% of the sample belongs to the ten largest clones. Sequenced material: peripheral blood, taken before any cancer treatment. Receptors originate from a male donor older than 55 with stage I squamous cell lung carcinoma.

CDR3 sequence: CASSEASQGMNTEAFF. The CDR3 bases are TGTGCCAGCAGTGAAGCATCTCAGGGGATGAACACTGAAGCTTTCTTT. The chain couples TRBV6-1 to TRBJ1-1; D perhaps matches TRBD1 (6 bases). Germline loops: CDR1 MNHNS, CDR2 SASEGT. CDR3 size: 16 residues. Trimming removed 0 bases at V and 0 bases at J, with 11 bases between.

The chain combines TRBV27 with TRBJ1-1; D remains unclear. Trimming removed 3 bases at V and 1 base at J, with 9 bases between. Per germline, CDR1 MNHEY and CDR2 SMNVEV (reference sequence). The CDR3 is made up of 14 amino acids. This CDR3 reads CASSLTPGNTEAFF. As DNA, the CDR3 is TGTGCCAGCAGTTTGACTCCAGGGAACACTGAAGCTTTCTTT.

V and J are TRBV2 and TRBJ1-6; D is unclear. V shed 8 bases and J shed 7 bases, with 15 bases lying between them. CDR1 SNHLY and CDR2 FYNNEI come from the germline V gene. The CDR3 runs to 14 residues. The CDR3 loop is CASAFTESNSPLHF. CDR3 coding DNA: TGTGCCAGCGCCTTTACAGAATCAAATTCACCCCTCCACTTT. The variable domain in full, with the rest retrieved from reference TRBV2 and TRBJ1-6, is EPEVTQTPSHQVTQMGQEVILRCVPISNHLYFYWYRQILGQKVEFLVSFYNNEISEKSEIFDDQFSVERPDGSNFTLKIRSTKLEDSAMYFCASAFTESNSPLHFGNGTRLTVT.

The rearrangement links TRBV6-1 to TRBJ1-1; a possible D gene is TRBD1 (5 bases). This CDR3 comprises 14 residues. V dropped 7 bases and J dropped 0 bases, with 12 bases sitting between them. Germline assignment: CDR1 MNHNS and CDR2 SASEGT. CDR3 loop: CASTGQGMNTEAFF. CDR3 in DNA: TGTGCCAGCACAGGGCAGGGTATGAACACTGAAGCTTTCTTT.

The chain joins TRBV18 to TRBJ1-3; D gene unclear. Germline V gene data show CDR1 as KGHSH and CDR2 as LQKENI. V was shortened by 3 bases and J by 0 bases, with 9 bases between the two germline ends. The CDR3 length is 15 residues. This chain's CDR3 is CASSPIRFSGNTIYF. The CDR3 DNA reads TGTGCCAGCTCACCGATCAGGTTCTCTGGAAACACCATATATTTT.

The rearrangement joins TRBV4-2 to TRBJ2-3; D gene uncertain. CDR1 and CDR2 from the germline V gene are LGHNA and YNFKEQ. V lost 5 bases to trimming and J lost 3 bases, with 9 bases between them. The CDR3 is made up of 13 amino acids. The CDR3 DNA is TGTGCCAGCAGCTTAGAATGGACAGATACGCAGTATTTT. It yields the protein CASSLEWTDTQYF.

This chain uses TRBV6-1 with TRBJ1-2; 9 nucleotides match TRBD1. V was clipped by 6 bases and J by 5 bases; unmatched bases: 4. This CDR3 comprises 13 residues. Germline V gene data show CDR1 as MNHNS and CDR2 as SASEGT. The chain's CDR3 is CASRGTGPYGYTF. The CDR3 region has the DNA TGTGCCAGCAGAGGGACAGGGCCTTATGGCTACACCTTC.